The source of this TCR beta chain is a study of T-cell memory formation after mild COVID-19 (dated by TCRdb to 2020 to 2023). General notes on the study: TCR sequence clusters from the two donors were found to be largely donor specific. T-cell clones expanding and contracting after mild COVID-19 in two donors were tracked by longitudinal TCRalpha and TCRbeta repertoire sequencing. Two young, previously healthy adult volunteers made up the cohort, one male and one female.

Concerning this clonotype itself: No cognate antigen has been identified for it. Base qualities are not at hand, and no much larger clone is one base apart.

What the research found in general, with its limitations: From day 15 to 85, contracting clones showed balanced CD4/CD8 phenotypes, whereas a second wave of clones that expanded from day 15 to 37 leaned towards CD4+. Contracting CD4+ clones were located mainly in the CM and EM memory subsets, whereas CD8+ clones were found to be enriched in EMRA. The second-wave clones that peaked on day 37 were not confirmed to be SARS-CoV-2 specific. Some responding clones were detected in pre-infection memory, suggesting pre-existing cross-reactive memory T cells joined the SARS-CoV-2 response. The study covered only two mild cases, and larger cohorts including severe cases with pre-infection samples were considered necessary.

From the cysteine through the phenylalanine, the CDR3 covers 13 amino acids. Only the CDR3 part of the read is kept: 39 bases, read in frame from the first base. CDR1 is given as MGHRA and CDR2 as YSYEKL, both from the germline V gene. V loses 4 bases of germline sequence and J loses 3 bases, and the interval between the two ends is 7 bases. Ficoll-Paque density gradient centrifugation was used to isolate PBMCs. Sequencer: Illumina NovaSeq 6000. Using 5'RACE with constant-segment primers, TCRalpha and TCRbeta cDNA libraries were constructed, with sample barcodes and unique molecular identifiers added in the process. RNA was extracted from every sample with Trizol reagent. Libraries were amplified in two PCR steps, with a second sample barcode and Illumina TruSeq adapters added in the second step. The libraries were sequenced on an Illumina NovaSeq using 2 x 150 bp paired-end reads. The original pipeline was this. The reads were demultiplexed and collapsed into UMI-guided consensus sequences using migec v1.2.7. Using mixcr v2.1.11, the UMI consensuses were aligned to TRA and TRB V and J templates and assembled into clonotypes. Clonotypes were classified as expanded or contracted when called significant by both edgeR and NoisET, with noise models trained on biological replicates. For edgeR calls, the cutoffs were a false discovery rate-adjusted p below 0.01 and a log2 fold-change threshold of 1. As an exploratory analysis of dynamics, max-normalized trajectories of the 1000 most abundant clonotypes were examined by PCA with hierarchical clustering. Each responding clone was given a CD4 or CD8 phenotype based on the CD4+ and CD8+ repertoires, which had been sequenced separately. TCRdb's own reprocessing of the public reads used fastp at Q25 and MiXCR and kept productive beta chains. Rows with one shared CDR3 protein collapse into an entry with the most common genes and DNA. In this record, the V and J calls reflect TCRdb's handling and not the investigators' own analysis. The sample has fewer than 250,000 distinct CDR3 sequences on record, around 18% of them singletons. The leading ten clones occupy around 2.4% of the sample.

The chain is made from TRBV4-1 and TRBJ1-5; there is no confident call for the D gene. The sample was PBMCs or a T cell subset sorted from them (not recorded which). The clonotype was recovered from an adult woman who had mild COVID-19 (a few samples of this study predate the infection). The sample titles of this study are shuffled in the database, so cell type and time point are left out; the donor was told from shared clones. The bases read TGCGCCAGCAGCCCCCCGAACAATCAGCCCCAGCATTTT. This sequence encodes CASSPPNNQPQHF.